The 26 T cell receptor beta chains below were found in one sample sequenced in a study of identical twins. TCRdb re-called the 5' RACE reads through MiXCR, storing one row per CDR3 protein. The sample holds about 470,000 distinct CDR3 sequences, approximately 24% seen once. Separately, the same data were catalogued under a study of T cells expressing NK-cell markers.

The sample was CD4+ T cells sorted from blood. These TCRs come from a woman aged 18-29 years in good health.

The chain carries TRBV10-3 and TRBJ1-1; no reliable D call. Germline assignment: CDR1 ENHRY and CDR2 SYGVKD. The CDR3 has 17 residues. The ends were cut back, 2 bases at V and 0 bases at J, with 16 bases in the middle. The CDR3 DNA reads TGTGCCATCAGTGAGCCGAAAAGTGGACGGCTGAACACTGAAGCTTTCTTT. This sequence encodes CAISEPKSGRLNTEAFF.

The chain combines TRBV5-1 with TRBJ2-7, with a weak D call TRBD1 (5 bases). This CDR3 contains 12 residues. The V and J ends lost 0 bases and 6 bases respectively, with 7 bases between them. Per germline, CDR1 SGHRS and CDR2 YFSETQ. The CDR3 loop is CASSLVDSEQYF. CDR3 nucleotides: TGCGCCAGCAGCTTGGTCGACAGCGAGCAGTACTTC.

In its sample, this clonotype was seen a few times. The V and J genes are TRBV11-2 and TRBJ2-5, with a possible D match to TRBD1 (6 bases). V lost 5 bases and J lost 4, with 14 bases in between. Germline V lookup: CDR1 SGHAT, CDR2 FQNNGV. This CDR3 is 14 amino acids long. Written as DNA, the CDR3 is TGTGCCAGCAGCCACACAGGGATCAGAGAGACCCAGTACTTC. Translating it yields CASSHTGIRETQYF.

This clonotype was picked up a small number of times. For the CDR3, the DNA is TGTGCCAGCTTTTTTCGGGACACGAACACTGAAGCTTTCTTT. The encoded protein is CASFFRDTNTEAFF. This chain links TRBV2 with TRBJ1-1; weak D call: TRBD1 (6 bases). Germline V gene lookup returns CDR1 SNHLY and CDR2 FYNNEI. The CDR3 totals 14 residues. Trimming removed 8 bases at V and 1 base at J, with 14 bases between.

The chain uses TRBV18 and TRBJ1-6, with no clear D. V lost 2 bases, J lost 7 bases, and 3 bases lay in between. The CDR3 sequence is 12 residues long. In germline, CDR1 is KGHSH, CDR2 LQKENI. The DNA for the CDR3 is TGTGCCAGCTCACCAAGGAATTCACCCCTCCACTTT. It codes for CASSPRNSPLHF.

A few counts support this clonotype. The CDR3 nucleotides read TGCAGTGTGGGGTCGGGCTCCTATAATTCACCCCTCCACTTT. Translation: CSVGSGSYNSPLHF. V usage is TRBV20-1 and J usage is TRBJ1-6; D not resolved. This CDR3 has 14 amino acids. V was clipped by 7 bases and J by 0 bases, with 10 bases between them. Germline lookup yields CDR1 DFQATT and CDR2 SNEGSKA (reference sequence).

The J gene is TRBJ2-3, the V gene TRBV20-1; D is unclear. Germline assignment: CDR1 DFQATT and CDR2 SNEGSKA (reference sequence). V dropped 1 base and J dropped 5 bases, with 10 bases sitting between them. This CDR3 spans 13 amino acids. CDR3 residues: CSARVPRRDTQYF. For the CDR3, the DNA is TGCAGTGCTAGAGTCCCCCGACGAGATACGCAGTATTTT.

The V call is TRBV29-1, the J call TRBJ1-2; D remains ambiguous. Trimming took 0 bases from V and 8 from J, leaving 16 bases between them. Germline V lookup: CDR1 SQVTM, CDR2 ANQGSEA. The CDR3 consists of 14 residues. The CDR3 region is CSVEERQNSYGYTF. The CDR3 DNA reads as TGCAGCGTTGAAGAAAGGCAGAATTCCTACGGCTACACCTTC. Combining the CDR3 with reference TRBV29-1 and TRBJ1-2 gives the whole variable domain SAVISQKPSRDICQRGTSLTIQCQVDSQVTMMFWYRQQPGQSLTLIATANQGSEATYESGFVIDKFPISRPNLTFSTLTVSNMSPEDSSIYLCSVEERQNSYGYTFGSGTRLTVV.

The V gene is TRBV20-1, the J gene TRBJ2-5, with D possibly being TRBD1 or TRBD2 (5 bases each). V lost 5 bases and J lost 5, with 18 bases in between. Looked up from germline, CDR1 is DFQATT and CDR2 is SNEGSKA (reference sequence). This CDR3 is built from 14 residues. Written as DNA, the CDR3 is TGCAGTGCTGTCCGGGACGGACTTTATGAGACCCAGTACTTC. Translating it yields CSAVRDGLYETQYF.

CDR3 sequence (DNA): TGTGCCAGCTCACCTCGGGACGACACTGAAGCTTTCTTT. Its translation: CASSPRDDTEAFF. The chain uses TRBV18 and TRBJ1-1, with a tentative D call TRBD1 (5 bases). The CDR3 consists of 13 residues. Germline V CDR1 and CDR2: KGHSH, LQKENI. Trimming shortened V by 3 bases and J by 3 bases, and 8 bases separated the two germline ends.

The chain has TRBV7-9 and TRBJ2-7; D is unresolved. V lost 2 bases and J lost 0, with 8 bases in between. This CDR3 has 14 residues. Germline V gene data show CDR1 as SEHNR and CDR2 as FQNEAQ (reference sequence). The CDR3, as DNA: TGTGCCAGCAGCTTAAACGGAATCTCCTACGAGCAGTACTTC. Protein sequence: CASSLNGISYEQYF. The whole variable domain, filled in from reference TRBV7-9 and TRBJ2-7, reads DTGVSQNPRHKITKRGQNVTFRCDPISEHNRLYWYRQTLGQGPEFLTYFQNEAQLEKSRLLSDRFSAERPKGSFSTLEIQRTEQGDSAMYLCASSLNGISYEQYFGPGTRLTVT.

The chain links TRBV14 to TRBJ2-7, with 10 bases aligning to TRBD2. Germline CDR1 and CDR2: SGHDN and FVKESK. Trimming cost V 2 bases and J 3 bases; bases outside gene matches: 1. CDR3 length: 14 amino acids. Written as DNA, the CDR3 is TGTGCCAGCAGCCAAACTAGCGGGATCTACGAGCAGTACTTC. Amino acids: CASSQTSGIYEQYF.

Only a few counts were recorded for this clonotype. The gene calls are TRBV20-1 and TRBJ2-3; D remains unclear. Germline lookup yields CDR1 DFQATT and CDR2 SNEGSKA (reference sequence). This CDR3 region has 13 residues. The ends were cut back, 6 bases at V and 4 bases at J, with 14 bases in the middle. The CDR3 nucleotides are TGCAGTGCCCAAGGCAATCCGGCAGATACGCAGTATTTT. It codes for CSAQGNPADTQYF.

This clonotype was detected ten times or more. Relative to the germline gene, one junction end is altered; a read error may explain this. The CDR3 protein is CASSPGQTYNEQFF. The DNA for the CDR3 is TGCGCCAGCAGCCCAGGACAGACCTACAATGAGCAGTTCTTC. V is TRBV12-3 or TRBV12-4 and J is TRBJ2-1, with D perhaps TRBD1 (6 bases). The CDR3 totals 14 residues.

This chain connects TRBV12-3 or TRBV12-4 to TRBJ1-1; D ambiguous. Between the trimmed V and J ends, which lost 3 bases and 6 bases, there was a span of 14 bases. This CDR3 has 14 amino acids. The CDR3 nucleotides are TGTGCCAGCAGTTTTAGGTCAGGACCAGCTGAAGCTTTCTTT. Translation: CASSFRSGPAEAFF.

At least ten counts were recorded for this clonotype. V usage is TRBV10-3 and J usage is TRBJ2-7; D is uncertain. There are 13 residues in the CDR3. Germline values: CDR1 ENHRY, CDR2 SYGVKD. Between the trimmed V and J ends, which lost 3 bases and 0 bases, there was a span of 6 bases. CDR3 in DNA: TGTGCCATCAGTGATCACAGCTCCTACGAGCAGTACTTC. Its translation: CAISDHSSYEQYF.

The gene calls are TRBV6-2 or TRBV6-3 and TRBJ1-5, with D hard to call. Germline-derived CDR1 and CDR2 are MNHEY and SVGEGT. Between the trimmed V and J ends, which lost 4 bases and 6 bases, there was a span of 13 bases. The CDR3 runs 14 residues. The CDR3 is CASSFYRFGQPQHF. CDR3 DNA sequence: TGTGCCAGCAGTTTCTACAGATTCGGTCAGCCCCAGCATTTT.

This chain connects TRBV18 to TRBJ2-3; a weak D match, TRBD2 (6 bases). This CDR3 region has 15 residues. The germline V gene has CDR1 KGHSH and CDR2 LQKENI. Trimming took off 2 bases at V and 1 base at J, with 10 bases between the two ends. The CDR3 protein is CASSPWGGGTDTQYF. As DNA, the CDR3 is TGTGCCAGCTCACCATGGGGCGGGGGCACAGATACGCAGTATTTT.

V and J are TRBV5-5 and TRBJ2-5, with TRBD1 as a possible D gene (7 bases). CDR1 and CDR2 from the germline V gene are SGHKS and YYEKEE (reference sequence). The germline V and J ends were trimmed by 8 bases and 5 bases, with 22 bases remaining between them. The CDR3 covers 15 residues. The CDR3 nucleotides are TGTGCCAGTTCCCCTGGGAGACAGGGAGGCGAGACCCAGTACTTC. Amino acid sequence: CASSPGRQGGETQYF.

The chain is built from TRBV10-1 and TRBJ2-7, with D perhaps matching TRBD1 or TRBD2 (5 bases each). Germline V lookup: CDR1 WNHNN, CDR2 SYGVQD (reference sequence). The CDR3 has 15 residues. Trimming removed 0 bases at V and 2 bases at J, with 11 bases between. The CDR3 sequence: CASSESRVGAYEQYF. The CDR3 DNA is TGCGCCAGCAGTGAGTCCAGGGTCGGGGCCTACGAGCAGTACTTC.

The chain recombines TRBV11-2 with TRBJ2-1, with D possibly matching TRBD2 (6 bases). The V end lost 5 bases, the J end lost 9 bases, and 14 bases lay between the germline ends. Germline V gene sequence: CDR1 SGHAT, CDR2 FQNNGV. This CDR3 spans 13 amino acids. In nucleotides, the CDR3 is TGTGCCAGCAGCCCCCACCAGGAGGGTGAGCAGTTCTTC. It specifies CASSPHQEGEQFF.

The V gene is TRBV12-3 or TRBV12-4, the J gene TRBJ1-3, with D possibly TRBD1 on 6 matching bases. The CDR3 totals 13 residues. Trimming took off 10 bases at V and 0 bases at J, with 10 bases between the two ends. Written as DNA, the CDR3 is TGTGCCATCGACAGGTCCTCTGGAAACACCATATATTTT. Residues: CAIDRSSGNTIYF.

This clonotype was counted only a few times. The CDR3 sequence: CASSLTTGPPRYTF. For the CDR3, the DNA is TGTGCCAGCAGCTTAACGACCGGGCCGCCTCGCTACACCTTC. The chain has TRBV7-3 and TRBJ1-2; D remains unclear. Germline lookup yields CDR1 SGHTA and CDR2 FQGTGA. The CDR3 covers 14 residues. V was pared by 0 bases and J by 9 bases, with 14 bases between.

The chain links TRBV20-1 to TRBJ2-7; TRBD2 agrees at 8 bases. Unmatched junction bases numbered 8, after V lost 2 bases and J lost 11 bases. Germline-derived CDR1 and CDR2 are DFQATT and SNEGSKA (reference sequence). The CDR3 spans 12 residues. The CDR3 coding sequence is TGCAGTGCTAGAAGCGGGAGTAACCCGGAGTACTTC. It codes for CSARSGSNPEYF.

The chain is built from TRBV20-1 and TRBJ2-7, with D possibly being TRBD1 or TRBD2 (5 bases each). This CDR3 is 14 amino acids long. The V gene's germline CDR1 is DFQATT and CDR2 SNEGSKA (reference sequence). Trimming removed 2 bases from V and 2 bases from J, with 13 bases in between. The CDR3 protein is CSARLGEITYEQYF. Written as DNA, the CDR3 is TGCAGTGCTAGATTAGGGGAGATTACCTACGAGCAGTACTTC.

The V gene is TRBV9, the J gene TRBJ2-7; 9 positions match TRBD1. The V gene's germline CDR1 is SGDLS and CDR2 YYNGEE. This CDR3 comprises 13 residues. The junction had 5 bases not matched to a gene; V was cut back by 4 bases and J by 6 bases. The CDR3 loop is CASSHRDRAEQYF. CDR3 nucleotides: TGTGCCAGCAGCCACAGGGACAGGGCCGAGCAGTACTTC.